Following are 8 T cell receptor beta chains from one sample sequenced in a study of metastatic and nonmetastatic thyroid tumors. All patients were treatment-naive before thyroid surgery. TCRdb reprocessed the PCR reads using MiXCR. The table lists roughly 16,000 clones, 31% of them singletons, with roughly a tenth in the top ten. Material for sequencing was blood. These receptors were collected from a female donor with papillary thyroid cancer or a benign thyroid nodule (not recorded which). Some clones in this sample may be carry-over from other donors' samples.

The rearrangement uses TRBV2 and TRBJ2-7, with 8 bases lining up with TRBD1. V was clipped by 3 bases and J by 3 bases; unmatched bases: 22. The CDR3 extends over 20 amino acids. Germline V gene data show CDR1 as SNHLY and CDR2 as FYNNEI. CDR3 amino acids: CASSDPLETGAPSLSYEQYF. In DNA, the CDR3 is TGTGCCAGCAGTGATCCCCTCGAGACAGGGGCCCCCTCTTTGAGCTACGAGCAGTACTTC. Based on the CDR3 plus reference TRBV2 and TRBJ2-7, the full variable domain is EPEVTQTPSHQVTQMGQEVILRCVPISNHLYFYWYRQILGQKVEFLVSFYNNEISEKSEIFDDQFSVERPDGSNFTLKIRSTKLEDSAMYFCASSDPLETGAPSLSYEQYFGPGTRLTVT.

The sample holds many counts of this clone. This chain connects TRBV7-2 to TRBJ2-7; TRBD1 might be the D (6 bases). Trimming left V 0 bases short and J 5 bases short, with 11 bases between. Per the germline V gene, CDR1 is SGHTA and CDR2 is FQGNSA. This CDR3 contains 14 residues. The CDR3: CASSLAAGANEQYF. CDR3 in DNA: TGTGCCAGCAGCTTAGCGGCAGGGGCTAACGAGCAGTACTTC. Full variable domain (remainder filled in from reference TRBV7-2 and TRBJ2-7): GAGVSQSPSNKVTEKGKDVELRCDPISGHTALYWYRQSLGQGLEFLIYFQGNSAPDKSGLPSDRFSAERTGGSVSTLTIQRTQQEDSAVYLCASSLAAGANEQYFGPGTRLTVT.

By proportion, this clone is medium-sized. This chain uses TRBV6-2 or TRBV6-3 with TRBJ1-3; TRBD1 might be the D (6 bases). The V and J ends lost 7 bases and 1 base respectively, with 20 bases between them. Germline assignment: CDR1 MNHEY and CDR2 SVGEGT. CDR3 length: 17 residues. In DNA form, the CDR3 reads TGTGCCAGCAAAGACCGGGTGACAGGAGCTTCTGGAAACACCATATATTTT. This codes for CASKDRVTGASGNTIYF.

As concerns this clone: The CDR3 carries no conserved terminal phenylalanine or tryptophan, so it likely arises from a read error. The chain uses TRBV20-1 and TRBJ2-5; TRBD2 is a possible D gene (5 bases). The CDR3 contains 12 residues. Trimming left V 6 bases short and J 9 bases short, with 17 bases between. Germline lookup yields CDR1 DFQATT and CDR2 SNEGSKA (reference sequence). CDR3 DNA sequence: TGCAGTGCCGAACACACGGAGGAGGCCCAGTACTTA. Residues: CSAEHTEEAQYL.

The CDR3 spells CASSPGQGTYEQYF. In DNA form, the CDR3 reads TGTGCCAGCTCACCGGGACAGGGGACCTACGAGCAGTACTTC. This chain connects TRBV18 to TRBJ2-7, with 10 positions matching TRBD1. The CDR3 totals 14 residues. The germline gives CDR1 KGHSH, CDR2 LQKENI. After removal of 3 bases from V and 2 bases from J, the junction contained 1 base not matched to a gene.

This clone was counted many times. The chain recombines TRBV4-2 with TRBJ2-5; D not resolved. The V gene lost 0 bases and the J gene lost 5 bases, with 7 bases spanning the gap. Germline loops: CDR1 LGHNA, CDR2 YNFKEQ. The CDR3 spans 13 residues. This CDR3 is CASSQDLPETQYF. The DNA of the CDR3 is TGTGCCAGCAGCCAAGATCTTCCGGAGACCCAGTACTTC.

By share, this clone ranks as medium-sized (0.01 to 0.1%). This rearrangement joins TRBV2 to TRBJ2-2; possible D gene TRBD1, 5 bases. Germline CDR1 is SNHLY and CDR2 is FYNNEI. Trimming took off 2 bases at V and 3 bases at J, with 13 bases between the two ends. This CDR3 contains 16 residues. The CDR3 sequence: CASSERGTRDTGELFF. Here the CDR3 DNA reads TGTGCCAGCAGTGAAAGGGGAACTCGAGACACCGGGGAGCTGTTTTTT.

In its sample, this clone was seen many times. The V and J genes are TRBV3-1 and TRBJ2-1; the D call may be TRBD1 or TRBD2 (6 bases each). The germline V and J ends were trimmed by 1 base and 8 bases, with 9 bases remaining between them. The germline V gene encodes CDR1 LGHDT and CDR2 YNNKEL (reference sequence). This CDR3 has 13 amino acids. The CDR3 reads CASSQAGGDEQFF. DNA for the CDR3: TGTGCCAGCAGCCAAGCCGGGGGCGATGAGCAGTTCTTC.